The present T cell receptor beta chain was sequenced within a study of PD-1 blockade in classical Hodgkin lymphoma. All the patients suffered relapse after autologous stem cell transplantation, and brentuximab vedotin exposure differed. CDR1 is MDHEN, CDR2 SYDVKM, per germline. Germline trimming cut 10 bases from V and 2 bases from J; bases unmatched to any gene: 11. This CDR3 spans 16 amino acids. The assay was immunoSEQ multiplex PCR, and TCRdb's table has in-frame clones only and misses some. Of approximately 46,000 clones detected, approximately 70% appear once; the ten largest clones hold approximately 10%.

The receptor comes from a human donor with classical Hodgkin lymphoma. The chain uses TRBV28 and TRBJ1-4; 9 bases match TRBD1. Sequencing used peripheral blood mononuclear cells (PBMCs), obtained at baseline. The CDR3 loop reads CATHLGTGQTNEKLFF. The CDR3 coding sequence is TGTGCCACTCACCTGGGGACAGGGCAGACTAATGAAAAACTGTTTTTT.